These 20 T cell receptor beta chains originate from one sample sequenced in a study of blood T cells in healthy people across ages. Alongside a J-beta primer mix, a sample-barcoded 5' primer served in a second PCR lasting 7 to 11 cycles. One entry per CDR3 protein results from TCRdb running MiXCR on the 5' RACE reads. Seen here are hundreds of thousands of distinct CDR3 sequences, around 62% observed once, and the top ten hold about a quarter. The sequencing input was blood. These receptor sequences come from a young man in good health.

The rearrangement links TRBV5-1 to TRBJ1-5; D not certain. Trimming cost V 0 bases and J 0 bases, with 10 bases left between them. Germline values: CDR1 SGHRS, CDR2 YFSETQ. This CDR3 region has 16 residues. DNA of the CDR3: TGCGCCAGCAGCTTGGTCGGTGGATATAGCAATCAGCCCCAGCATTTT. This sequence encodes CASSLVGGYSNQPQHF.

The rearrangement uses TRBV6-2 or TRBV6-3 and TRBJ2-3; 8 nucleotides align to TRBD2. Germline CDR1 is MNHEY and CDR2 is SVGEGT. V lost 8 bases to trimming and J lost 5 bases; unmatched junction nucleotides: 12. There are 15 residues in the CDR3. The CDR3 DNA follows: TGTGCCAGCGTTAATGGCGGGGGGCTACGAGATACGCAGTATTTT. The encoded protein is CASVNGGGLRDTQYF.

The V gene is TRBV7-2, the J gene TRBJ2-3; 8 bases fit TRBD2. Looked up from germline, CDR1 is SGHTA and CDR2 is FQGNSA. The CDR3 spans 13 residues. Trimming at V came to 9 bases and at J to 4 bases, leaving 6 bases not matched to a gene. CDR3 in amino acids: CASGRGGSDTQYF. The DNA for the CDR3 is TGTGCCAGTGGTCGGGGGGGGTCAGATACGCAGTATTTT.

The rearrangement links TRBV6-2 or TRBV6-3 to TRBJ2-7, with D possibly TRBD2 on 5 matching bases. The germline V gene has CDR1 MNHEY and CDR2 SVGEGT. The CDR3 consists of 15 residues. Trimming removed 5 bases at V and 3 bases at J, with 17 bases between. The CDR3 reads CASSTRGGLLYEQYF. The DNA of the CDR3 is TGTGCCAGCAGTACCCGCGGAGGACTCCTCTACGAGCAGTACTTC.

This clonotype was found a few times. This rearrangement joins TRBV4-2 to TRBJ2-5; TRBD2 aligns across 13 bases. J was trimmed by 5 bases and V by 0 bases; bases with no gene match: 3. The length of the CDR3 is 16 residues. CDR1 and CDR2 from the germline V gene are LGHNA and YNFKEQ. The chain's CDR3 is CASSQEGLAGRETQYF. The CDR3 nucleotides read TGTGCCAGCAGCCAAGAGGGACTAGCGGGGAGGGAGACCCAGTACTTC.

Only a few counts were recorded for this clonotype. This rearrangement joins TRBV12-3 or TRBV12-4 to TRBJ2-3; D unclear. This CDR3 spans 13 amino acids. Trimming removed 7 bases from V and 2 bases from J, with 10 bases in between. CDR3 in amino acids: CASNSGPTDTQYF. The CDR3 DNA reads as TGTGCCAGCAACTCGGGCCCCACAGATACGCAGTATTTT.

This clonotype was detected a few times. The chain recombines TRBV7-2 with TRBJ2-3; 12 bases agree with TRBD1. V lost 5 bases and J lost 5; bases outside the gene matches: 8. The CDR3 spans 16 residues. Germline CDR1 SGHTA, CDR2 FQGNSA. CDR3 nucleotides: TGTGCCAGCAGCGTGCGGGGGACAGGGGGCTTAGATACGCAGTATTTT. Amino acid sequence: CASSVRGTGGLDTQYF.

This clonotype was counted between two and nine times. This chain links TRBV6-1 with TRBJ1-4; weak D call: TRBD1 (5 bases). The germline CDR1 and CDR2 sequences are MNHNS and SASEGT. CDR3 length equals 14 residues. V lost 3 bases to trimming and J lost 5 bases, with 10 bases between them. DNA of the CDR3: TGTGCCAGCAGTGATACAGGAATAAATGAAAAACTGTTTTTT. The encoded protein is CASSDTGINEKLFF.

The chain joins TRBV29-1 to TRBJ1-1; D is unclear. Per the germline V gene, CDR1 is SQVTM and CDR2 is ANQGSEA. The CDR3 covers 13 residues. With 7 bases removed from V and 1 base from J, the gap between germline ends came to 13 bases. The chain's CDR3 is CSGFRTANTEAFF. The CDR3 bases are TGCAGCGGCTTTAGGACGGCGAACACTGAAGCTTTCTTT.

This chain joins TRBV27 and TRBJ2-1; D unclear. The CDR3 loop spans 13 amino acids. Trimming took 5 bases from V and 10 from J, leaving 15 bases between them. Germline CDR1 MNHEY, CDR2 SMNVEV (reference sequence). The CDR3: CASSPGRIGEQFF. The DNA of the CDR3 is TGTGCCAGCAGTCCAGGACGGATTGGGGAGCAGTTCTTC.

The chain has TRBV28 and TRBJ1-2; D perhaps matches TRBD1 (5 bases). V shed 3 bases and J shed 6 bases, with 17 bases lying between them. Germline assignment: CDR1 MDHEN and CDR2 SYDVKM. CDR3 length: 15 amino acids. The CDR3 is CASSFVGRDVDGYTF. The CDR3 region has the DNA TGTGCCAGCAGTTTTGTGGGGCGGGACGTCGATGGCTACACCTTC.

J is TRBJ2-1 and V is TRBV7-2; 9 nucleotides line up with TRBD2. V lost 5 bases, J lost 7 bases, and 9 bases stayed unmatched. Germline V gene sequence: CDR1 SGHTA, CDR2 FQGNSA. The CDR3 has 15 amino acids. CDR3 amino acids: CASSPGGGVKNEQFF. The DNA for the CDR3 is TGTGCCAGCAGCCCCGGCGGGGGGGTAAAGAATGAGCAGTTCTTC. Variable domain in full (rest from reference TRBV7-2 and TRBJ2-1): GAGVSQSPSNKVTEKGKDVELRCDPISGHTALYWYRQSLGQGLEFLIYFQGNSAPDKSGLPSDRFSAERTGGSVSTLTIQRTQQEDSAVYLCASSPGGGVKNEQFFGPGTRLTVL.

This chain connects TRBV5-1 to TRBJ2-3, with D perhaps matching TRBD2 (5 bases). In germline, CDR1 is SGHRS, CDR2 YFSETQ. This CDR3 contains 15 residues. V was trimmed by 7 bases and J by 2 bases, leaving 17 bases between them. CDR3 protein: CASGQDGLNTDTQYF. The CDR3 DNA reads TGCGCCAGCGGCCAGGACGGACTGAACACAGATACGCAGTATTTT.

The V gene is TRBV7-2, the J gene TRBJ2-7, with a possible D match to TRBD2 (7 bases). Germline CDR1 reads SGHTA; CDR2 reads FQGNSA. The CDR3 has 14 residues. Trimming took off 6 bases at V and 7 bases at J, with 19 bases between the two ends. CDR3 in amino acids: CASRGGLTYNEQYF. The CDR3 nucleotides read TGTGCCAGCAGGGGGGGGCTTACCTACAATGAGCAGTACTTC.

This clonotype occurred a few times. J is TRBJ2-6 and V is TRBV24-1, with no clear D. CDR1 KGHDR and CDR2 SFDVKD come from the germline V gene. The V end was cut by 4 bases, the J end by 0 bases, with 9 bases between. CDR3 length: 16 amino acids. The CDR3: CATSEPNNSGANVLTF. In DNA, the CDR3 is TGTGCCACCAGTGAACCCAATAACTCTGGGGCCAACGTCCTGACTTTC.

This clonotype showed up just a few times. The rearrangement uses TRBV4-3 and TRBJ1-2; weak D call: TRBD1 (6 bases). The germline V and J ends were trimmed by 0 bases and 7 bases, with 18 bases remaining between them. The V gene's germline CDR1 is LGHNA and CDR2 YSLEER. This CDR3 has 16 residues. The CDR3 nucleotides are TGCGCCAGCAGCCAAGATGGGAACGGCCAGGGGTTTGGCTACACCTTC. It translates to CASSQDGNGQGFGYTF.

The chain employs TRBV6-1 and TRBJ1-1; no clear D. Trimming took 10 bases from V and 4 from J, leaving 10 bases between them. The CDR3 is made up of 11 amino acids. The germline CDR1 and CDR2 sequences are MNHNS and SASEGT. The CDR3 nucleotides are TGTGCCACCTTACTTGGCACTGAAGCTTTCTTT. Translated: CATLLGTEAFF.

The gene calls are TRBV3-1 and TRBJ2-1, with no clear D. This CDR3 contains 15 residues. CDR1 is LGHDT and CDR2 is YNNKEL in the germline V gene (reference sequence). Trimming shortened V by 0 bases and J by 2 bases, and 8 bases separated the two germline ends. CDR3 in amino acids: CASSQDYGPYNEQFF. In DNA, the CDR3 is TGTGCCAGCAGCCAAGATTATGGCCCCTACAATGAGCAGTTCTTC.

The gene calls are TRBV5-1 and TRBJ2-1; weak D call: TRBD2 (5 bases). With 4 bases removed from V and 5 bases from J, the gap between germline ends came to 19 bases. The CDR3 has 16 residues. Germline V lookup: CDR1 SGHRS, CDR2 YFSETQ. CDR3 nucleotide sequence: TGCGCCAGCAGCATAGGACTGGCGAGAGACAACAATGAGCAGTTCTTC. Amino acid sequence: CASSIGLARDNNEQFF.

The chain recombines TRBV6-6 with TRBJ1-5; D is perhaps TRBD1 (5 bases). The CDR3 is 15 amino acids. Trimming took 0 bases from V and 5 from J, leaving 11 bases between them. Germline V CDR1 and CDR2: MNHNY, SVGAGI (reference sequence). The CDR3 region has the DNA TGTGCCAGCAGTTACTCGAGGCAGGGTTATCAGCCCCAGCATTTT. Its translation is CASSYSRQGYQPQHF.